The rows below give T cell receptor beta chains drawn from one sample of a study of blood T cell repertoires in COVID-19. Repertoires were generated with immunoSEQ multiplex PCR, while TCRdb's copy carries only in-frame clones and drops some. The profile shows tens of thousands of clones, approximately 90% of them singletons. Material for sequencing was peripheral blood. The receptor source for this set is a human donor in a cohort sampled during active COVID-19. CDR3s include the opening cysteine and the closing phenylalanine or tryptophan. D genes are given only for firm matches. Expanded clones get a size class; other rows say once, few or many, or leave the size out.

.	TRBV10-3	.	TRBJ2-7	TGTGCCATCAGTTACCCCCCGGCCTACGAGCAGTACTTC	CAISYPPAYEQYF
.	TRBV4-3	.	TRBJ2-2	TGCGCCAGCAGCCTTTCGTCCTCGTCCGGGGAGCTGTTTTTT	CASSLSSSSGELFF
.	TRBV28	.	TRBJ1-2	TGTGCCAGCAGTTATGCTCAAGGGGCGCTTAACTATGGCTACACCTTC	CASSYAQGALNYGYTF
TRBD1	TRBV29-1	.	TRBJ2-7	TGCAGCGTTGGGGACAGGGTCCACGAGCAGTACTTC	CSVGDRVHEQYF
TRBD2	TRBV7-2	.	TRBJ2-7	TGTGCCAGCACGCCGCAGCGGGAGAGTTTATACGAGCAGTACTTC	CASTPQRESLYEQYF
.	TRBV10-1	.	TRBJ2-1	TGCGCCAGCAGTCTCCGGGGCAATGAGCAGTTCTTC	CASSLRGNEQFF
TRBD1	TRBV7-2	.	TRBJ2-7	TGTGCCAGCAGCCCCCAGACAGGGGCCTACGAGCAGTACTTC	CASSPQTGAYEQYF
TRBD1	TRBV6-6	.	TRBJ1-1	TGTGCCAGCAGTTACCGGACAGGGGGCATTAAGCCTGAAGCTTTCTTT	CASSYRTGGIKPEAFF
.	TRBV9	once	TRBJ2-2	TGTGCCAGCAGCGTAGGACACGGGGAGCTGTTTTTT	CASSVGHGELFF
TRBD1	TRBV3-1/TRBV3-2	.	TRBJ2-7	TGTGCCAGCAGCCGACAGACAGGGGACCACCGAAAATCATACGAGCAGTACTTC	CASSRQTGDHRKSYEQYF
.	TRBV5-1	.	TRBJ2-2	TGCGCCAGCAGCCCTCTGGCAGGGGCGCGTCACACCGGGGAGCTGTTTTTT	CASSPLAGARHTGELFF
TRBD2	TRBV28	.	TRBJ2-7	TGTGCCAGCAGTTCCCGACTAGCGGGGTCCTACGAGCAGTACTTC	CASSSRLAGSYEQYF
.	TRBV27	.	TRBJ2-1	TGTGCCAGCAGCCTTTTCGGGGTCGGAGAGCAGTTCTTC	CASSLFGVGEQFF
TRBD1	TRBV24-1	.	TRBJ1-2	TGTGCCACCAGTGAAAGACAGGGCTCTGGCTACACCTTC	CATSERQGSGYTF
TRBD1	TRBV6-7	.	TRBJ1-5	TGTGCCAGCACCCTGACAGGGTGGCTCTGGCCCCAGCATTTT	CASTLTGWLWPQHF
TRBD1	TRBV28	.	TRBJ1-6	TGTGCCAGCAGTTCCACTGGACAGGGTAGGGGTTCACCCCTCCACTTT	CASSSTGQGRGSPLHF
TRBD2	TRBV7-9	.	TRBJ2-3	TGTGCCAGCACGGCGGGGGGCCCAGATACGCAGTATTTT	CASTAGGPDTQYF
TRBD1	TRBV10-3	.	TRBJ1-2	TGTGCCATCAATGACAGGGGTGGGAATGGCTACACCTTC	CAINDRGGNGYTF
.	TRBV30	.	TRBJ1-1	TGTGCCTGGAGCAGGCAGTACACTGAAGCTTTCTTT	CAWSRQYTEAFF
.	TRBV9	.	TRBJ2-5	TGTGCCAGCAGCGTATCCTTTAACAGGGAAGAAGAGACCCAGTACTTC	CASSVSFNREEETQYF
.	TRBV19	.	TRBJ2-3	TGTGCCAGTAGTATAGATTCTAGCACAGATACGCAGTATTTT	CASSIDSSTDTQYF
TRBD1	TRBV11-3	.	TRBJ2-1	TGTGCCAGCAGCCGGACAGGGGGCATGAATGAGCAGTTCTTC	CASSRTGGMNEQFF
.	TRBV10-3	.	TRBJ2-7	TGTGCCACAGGACAGACTTCGATCTACGAGCAGTACTTC	CATGQTSIYEQYF
.	TRBV7-2	.	TRBJ2-6	TGTGCCAGCAGCTTAGAAGGGTTCGGGACCAACGTCCTGACTTTC	CASSLEGFGTNVLTF
.	TRBV3-1/TRBV3-2	once	TRBJ1-2	TGTGCCAGCAGCCAAGGCTCCGAGGATGGCTACACCTTC	CASSQGSEDGYTF
.	TRBV5-1	.	TRBJ2-2	TGCGCCAGCAGCTTGTGGGTAGGGGCCAACTCCGGGGAGCTGTTTTTT	CASSLWVGANSGELFF
TRBD1	TRBV6-5	.	TRBJ1-1	TGTGCCAGCAGTTACAGGACAGGGGAAACTGAAGCTTTCTTT	CASSYRTGETEAFF
.	TRBV6-2/TRBV6-3	.	TRBJ2-1	TGTGCCAGCAGCACCCACATCAACTGGGCGAATGAGCAGTTCTTC	CASSTHINWANEQFF
TRBD2	TRBV18	.	TRBJ2-7	TGTGCCAGCTCACCCTTCGGGACTAGCGGAAGCTACGAGCAGTACTTC	CASSPFGTSGSYEQYF
TRBD1	TRBV10-3	.	TRBJ1-2	TGTGCCATCAGTGCCCGGGACAGGGGGAGCTATGGCTACACCTTC	CAISARDRGSYGYTF
TRBD2	TRBV24-1	.	TRBJ2-3	TGTGCCACCAGTGATCCCGTAGCGGGAGTAGTTACGCAGTATTTT	CATSDPVAGVVTQYF
TRBD2	TRBV9	.	TRBJ2-1	TGTGCCAGCAGCGTAAGACTAGCGGGAGGTGAGCAGTTCTTC	CASSVRLAGGEQFF
TRBD2	TRBV6-1	.	TRBJ2-3	TGTGCCAGCAGTGTACGCCCCCGGGGGGGAAGGGGCACAGATACGCAGTATTTT	CASSVRPRGGRGTDTQYF
TRBD2	TRBV11-2	.	TRBJ2-1	TGTGCCAGCAGCTACGGACTAGCGGGGAGCTCCTACAATGAGCAGTTCTTC	CASSYGLAGSSYNEQFF
.	TRBV28	few	TRBJ1-2	TGTGCCATACCGACAGGCTATGGCTACACCTTC	CAIPTGYGYTF
TRBD2	TRBV6-2/TRBV6-3	.	TRBJ2-7	TGTGCCAGCAGCCCCGACGGCGGGAGAGCCTACGAGCAGTACTTC	CASSPDGGRAYEQYF
.	TRBV5-1	once	TRBJ2-3	TGCGCCAGCAGCTTGGGCGGGAACGCGATGACAGATACGCAGTATTTT	CASSLGGNAMTDTQYF